Presented here are 18 T cell receptor beta chains from one specimen sequenced in a study of blood T cell repertoires in COVID-19. The data were produced by immunoSEQ multiplex PCR, yet TCRdb's version contains in-frame clones alone and is incomplete. The data contain 150,000 to 160,000 clones, about 90% of them singletons. Sequencing was done on a sample of peripheral blood. The receptors were sampled from a man aged 50 to 59 with acute or convalescent COVID-19.

The chain is built from TRBV20-1 and TRBJ1-5; D unresolved. This CDR3 is built from 13 residues. V was cut by 3 bases and J by 4 bases, with 10 bases left in between. In germline, CDR1 is DFQATT, CDR2 SNEGSKA (reference sequence). The CDR3 nucleotides are TGCAGTGCTAGTGCTACCTCGAATCAGCCCCAGCATTTT. Its translation is CSASATSNQPQHF.

The chain has TRBV7-8 and TRBJ2-3; tentative D call: TRBD2 (6 bases). The CDR3 length is 17 residues. Germline lookup yields CDR1 SGHVS and CDR2 FQNEAQ. The germline V and J ends were trimmed by 3 bases and 2 bases, with 18 bases remaining between them. The CDR3 region is CASSLKRWTTYTDTQYF. CDR3 sequence (DNA): TGTGCCAGCAGCTTGAAACGGTGGACTACGTACACAGATACGCAGTATTTT.

V and J are TRBV13 and TRBJ1-3, with 7 bases matching TRBD1. V lost 6 bases to trimming and J lost 2 bases; unmatched junction nucleotides: 10. The CDR3 is 16 residues long. Germline V gene sequence: CDR1 PRHDT, CDR2 FYEKMQ (reference sequence). CDR3 sequence: CASSLTGYTPGNTIYF. The CDR3 region has the DNA TGTGCCAGCAGTTTGACAGGGTATACTCCTGGAAACACCATATATTTT.

V is TRBV18 and J is TRBJ2-1; 9 positions match TRBD2. V trimming: 3 bases; J trimming: 2 bases; junction bases outside the gene matches: 5. Germline V gives CDR1 KGHSH, CDR2 LQKENI. CDR3 length equals 16 residues. CDR3 coding DNA: TGTGCCAGCTCACCTCCCCGACTAGCGGCCTACAATGAGCAGTTCTTC. It yields the protein CASSPPRLAAYNEQFF.

This chain connects TRBV28 to TRBJ1-5, with TRBD1 as a possible D gene (5 bases). CDR1 MDHEN and CDR2 SYDVKM come from the germline V gene. The CDR3 sequence is 18 residues long. The V end was cut by 8 bases, the J end by 0 bases, with 23 bases between. CDR3 residues: CASSFGWGRQSSNQPQHF. DNA of the CDR3: TGTGCCAGCTCCTTCGGCTGGGGCAGACAAAGTAGCAATCAGCCCCAGCATTTT.

The chain recombines TRBV7-3 with TRBJ2-2; D is uncertain. Germline-derived CDR1 and CDR2 are SGHTA and FQGTGA. V lost 5 bases, J lost 5 bases, and 6 bases lay in between. The CDR3 is 12 amino acids. The CDR3 spells CASSHRTGELFF. The CDR3 bases are TGTGCCAGCAGCCACCGGACCGGGGAGCTGTTTTTT.

This clone was seen only once. The CDR3: CASKGVGGIYNEQFF. The CDR3 coding sequence is TGTGCCAGTAAGGGAGTAGGTGGAATCTACAATGAGCAGTTCTTC. V usage is TRBV19 and J usage is TRBJ2-1; possible D gene TRBD2, 5 bases. V was shortened by 7 bases and J by 3 bases, with 16 bases between the two germline ends. CDR3 length: 15 amino acids. Germline V lookup: CDR1 LNHDA, CDR2 SQIVND (reference sequence).

The chain links TRBV3-1 (or the pseudogene TRBV3-2) to TRBJ2-7, with 9 nucleotides matching TRBD1. V dropped 4 bases and J dropped 0; count of bases not matched to a gene: 7. The CDR3 covers 16 residues. The germline V gene encodes CDR1 LGHDT and CDR2 YNNKEL (reference sequence). In DNA form, the CDR3 reads TGTGCCAGCAGCCGCGTGGGACAGGGTAGCTCCTACGAGCAGTACGTC. It yields the protein CASSRVGQGSSYEQYV.

The J gene is TRBJ2-3, the V gene TRBV28, with a tentative D call TRBD1 (5 bases). Germline loops: CDR1 MDHEN, CDR2 SYDVKM. Trimming removed 5 bases at V and 2 bases at J, with 23 bases between. This CDR3 spans 18 amino acids. The CDR3 DNA follows: TGTGCCAGCAGTCCATTGGTGGGGCTGCAGGCCTCCACAGATACGCAGTATTTT. Encoded protein: CASSPLVGLQASTDTQYF.

This sequence joins TRBV9 and TRBJ1-3; D is undetermined. The CDR3 covers 16 residues. V lost 0 bases to trimming and J lost 2 bases, with 12 bases between them. Germline V gene data show CDR1 as SGDLS and CDR2 as YYNGEE. CDR3 region: CASSVEMPTAGNTIYF. In DNA form, the CDR3 reads TGTGCCAGCAGCGTAGAAATGCCTACGGCTGGAAACACCATATATTTT.

This chain connects TRBV18 to TRBJ2-7; weak D call: TRBD2 (6 bases). V was trimmed by 3 bases and J by 7 bases, leaving 22 bases between them. This CDR3 is 16 amino acids long. Looked up from germline, CDR1 is KGHSH and CDR2 is LQKENI. In DNA form, the CDR3 reads TGTGCCAGCTCACCCCTTGGGCCAGGCGGGGTCGGAGAGCAGTACTTC. The encoded protein is CASSPLGPGGVGEQYF. The entire variable domain, with the rest obtained from reference TRBV18 and TRBJ2-7, is as follows: NAGVMQNPRHLVRRRGQEARLRCSPMKGHSHVYWYRQLPEEGLKFMVYLQKENIIDESGMPKERFSAEFPKEGPSILRIQQVVRGDSAAYFCASSPLGPGGVGEQYFGPGTRLTVT.

This clone occurred once. The chain joins TRBV6-5 to TRBJ2-7; 10 nucleotides line up with TRBD1. Losses at the gene ends were 6 bases for V and 7 bases for J; bases not matched to a gene: 6. Germline V gene sequence: CDR1 MNHEY, CDR2 SVGAGI. The CDR3 is 13 residues long. DNA for the CDR3: TGTGCCAGCAGGGGGACAGGGGAAAATGAGCAGTACGTC. Its translation: CASRGTGENEQYV.

The chain carries TRBV19 and TRBJ1-1; D is possibly TRBD1 (5 bases). The CDR3 covers 14 residues. CDR1 is LNHDA, CDR2 SQIVND, per germline (reference sequence). Trimming took 3 bases from V and 0 from J, leaving 8 bases between them. The CDR3: CASSIQDMNTEAFF. The DNA for the CDR3 is TGTGCCAGTAGTATCCAGGACATGAACACTGAAGCTTTCTTT.

This clone came up once. V usage is TRBV6-5 and J usage is TRBJ2-7, with 8 bases aligning to TRBD1. The CDR3 has 14 residues. The germline gives CDR1 MNHEY, CDR2 SVGAGI. Losses at the gene ends were 5 bases for V and 2 bases for J; bases not matched to a gene: 5. CDR3 amino acids: CASSTRDRPYEQYF. In nucleotides, the CDR3 is TGTGCCAGCAGTACCCGGGACAGGCCCTACGAGCAGTACTTC.

V usage is TRBV7-3 and J usage is TRBJ2-5, with D hard to call. The CDR3 has 13 amino acids. Germline loops: CDR1 SGHTA, CDR2 FQGTGA. Trimming pared 1 base from V and 2 bases from J, leaving 5 bases between. CDR3: CASSLSAQETQYF. CDR3 nucleotides: TGTGCCAGCAGCTTAAGCGCACAAGAGACCCAGTACTTC.

This rearrangement joins TRBV11-2 to TRBJ1-1; 9 nucleotides agree with TRBD1. Germline values: CDR1 SGHAT, CDR2 FQNNGV. The CDR3 consists of 18 residues. Unmatched junction bases numbered 12, after V lost 4 bases and J lost 0 bases. The CDR3 here is CASSSGTGKGFMNTEAFF. In nucleotides, the CDR3 is TGTGCCAGCAGCTCCGGGACAGGGAAGGGTTTTATGAACACTGAAGCTTTCTTT.

The count of this clone is one. The CDR3 protein is CASSQGQQVQQFF. DNA for the CDR3: TGTGCCAGCAGCCAGGGACAGCAAGTTCAGCAGTTCTTC. The J gene is TRBJ2-1, the V gene TRBV3-1 (or the pseudogene TRBV3-2); 7 positions agree with TRBD1. CDR3 size: 13 residues. CDR1 is LGHDT, CDR2 YNNKEL, per germline (reference sequence). The junction had 7 bases not matched to a gene; V was cut back by 3 bases and J by 11 bases.

V gene TRBV24-1 combines with J gene TRBJ2-5; weak D call: TRBD2 (7 bases). V gave up 3 bases and J gave up 5 bases, with 15 bases separating them. The CDR3 runs 15 residues. Per germline, CDR1 KGHDR and CDR2 SFDVKD. The DNA for the CDR3 is TGTGCCACCAGTGATCCTCGGGGGGCCGGGGAGACCCAGTACTTC. As protein: CATSDPRGAGETQYF.